These T cell receptor beta chains were read from a single sample in a study of cytomegalovirus exposure and HLA in healthy donors. The assay was immunoSEQ multiplex PCR, and TCRdb's table has in-frame clones only and misses some. The sample holds roughly 200,000 clones. The material sequenced was PBMCs. These receptors all come from a girl aged 2 to 9 in good health and CMV-seropositive. CDR3s include the opening cysteine and the closing phenylalanine or tryptophan. A D gene is named only where the DNA matches it firmly.

CDR3 length: 13; D gene: TRBD1; J gene: TRBJ2-7; V gene: TRBV7-8; CDR3 DNA: TGTGCCAGCAGCTCCACGACAGGGTTAGAGCAGTACTTC; CDR3 protein: CASSSTTGLEQYF
CDR3 length: 13; D gene: -; J gene: TRBJ1-1; V gene: TRBV6-1; CDR3 DNA: TGTGCCAGCAGTGACAGGTTACCCACTGAAGCTTTCTTT; CDR3 protein: CASSDRLPTEAFF
CDR3 length: 14; D gene: -; J gene: TRBJ2-7; V gene: TRBV29-1; CDR3 DNA: TGCAGCGTTGCCGGCAGGGAAGGGGCCTACGAGCAGTACTTC; CDR3 protein: CSVAGREGAYEQYF
CDR3 length: 14; D gene: TRBD2; J gene: TRBJ2-7; V gene: TRBV25-1; CDR3 DNA: TGTGCCAGCAGTGAAGGAACTAGCGGTTACGAGCAGTACTTC; CDR3 protein: CASSEGTSGYEQYF
CDR3 length: 14; D gene: TRBD2; J gene: TRBJ2-7; V gene: TRBV29-1; CDR3 DNA: TGCAGCGTGACTAGCGGGAGGGCGGGGTACGAGCAGTACTTC; CDR3 protein: CSVTSGRAGYEQYF
CDR3 length: 14; D gene: TRBD1; J gene: TRBJ1-2; V gene: TRBV28; CDR3 DNA: TGTGCCAGCAGACCTCTTCCCGGGACAGAAGGCTACACCTTC; CDR3 protein: CASRPLPGTEGYTF
CDR3 length: 16; D gene: TRBD2; J gene: TRBJ2-7; V gene: TRBV5-1; CDR3 DNA: TGCGCCAGCAGCTTGGGACTAGCGGGATCCGCCTACGAGCAGTACTTC; CDR3 protein: CASSLGLAGSAYEQYF
CDR3 length: 16; D gene: TRBD2; J gene: TRBJ2-3; V gene: TRBV5-4; CDR3 DNA: TGTGCCAGCAGCTCAATAGCGGGAGGCGGCACAGATACGCAGTATTTT; CDR3 protein: CASSSIAGGGTDTQYF
CDR3 length: 14; D gene: TRBD2; J gene: TRBJ2-7; V gene: TRBV11-2; CDR3 DNA: TGTGCCAGCAGCTTCGGAGCGGGAGTTTACGAGCAGTACTTC; CDR3 protein: CASSFGAGVYEQYF
CDR3 length: 14; D gene: TRBD1; J gene: TRBJ2-7; V gene: TRBV4-1; CDR3 DNA: TGCGCCAGCTCTGCGTGGACAGGGGGGTTCGAGCAGTACTTC; CDR3 protein: CASSAWTGGFEQYF
CDR3 length: 12; D gene: -; J gene: TRBJ2-1; V gene: TRBV19; CDR3 DNA: TGTGCCAGCCGGACTCCATACAATGAGCAGTTCTTC; CDR3 protein: CASRTPYNEQFF
CDR3 length: 14; D gene: -; J gene: TRBJ1-2; V gene: TRBV28; CDR3 DNA: TGTGCCAGCAGTTTAGGGCAGGGGATTTATGGCTACACCTTC; CDR3 protein: CASSLGQGIYGYTF
CDR3 length: 16; D gene: TRBD1; J gene: TRBJ2-3; V gene: TRBV5-1; CDR3 DNA: TGCGCCAGCAGCAGGCTACAGGGGGTCCGCACAGATACGCAGTATTTT; CDR3 protein: CASSRLQGVRTDTQYF
CDR3 length: 14; D gene: -; J gene: TRBJ2-2; V gene: TRBV5-1; CDR3 DNA: TGCGCCAGCAGCTTGGCGGGGTACACCGGGGAGCTGTTTTTT; CDR3 protein: CASSLAGYTGELFF
CDR3 length: 16; D gene: -; J gene: TRBJ2-2; V gene: TRBV5-6; CDR3 DNA: TGTGCCAGCAATCAATTGGGGGGACGTGGGACCGGGGAGCTGTTTTTT; CDR3 protein: CASNQLGGRGTGELFF
CDR3 length: 11; D gene: -; J gene: TRBJ1-1; V gene: TRBV6-1; CDR3 DNA: TGTGCAGGGGTTGTGAACACTGAAGCTTTCTTT; CDR3 protein: CAGVVNTEAFF
CDR3 length: 18; D gene: TRBD2; J gene: TRBJ2-3; V gene: TRBV7-9; CDR3 DNA: TGTGCCAGCAGCTTAGCGATTGCTAGCGGGGCAGGCACAGATACGCAGTATTTT; CDR3 protein: CASSLAIASGAGTDTQYF
CDR3 length: 12; D gene: -; J gene: TRBJ2-3; V gene: TRBV28; CDR3 DNA: TGTGCCAGCAGCCTAAATGTAGATACGCAGTATTTT; CDR3 protein: CASSLNVDTQYF
CDR3 length: 16; D gene: TRBD1; J gene: TRBJ2-7; V gene: TRBV27; CDR3 DNA: TGTGCCAGCTACTCTCCGGGACAGGGGGCGGACTACGAGCAGTACTTC; CDR3 protein: CASYSPGQGADYEQYF
CDR3 length: 19; D gene: TRBD2; J gene: TRBJ2-6; V gene: TRBV10-2; CDR3 DNA: TGCGCCAGCAACTGGGGACTAGCGGGAGGGAGCTCTGGGGCCAACGTCCTGACTTTC; CDR3 protein: CASNWGLAGGSSGANVLTF
CDR3 length: 13; D gene: -; J gene: TRBJ2-5; V gene: TRBV29-1; CDR3 DNA: TGCAGCGTCGAGCGTCGGGGTCGGGAGACCCAGTACTTC; CDR3 protein: CSVERRGRETQYF
CDR3 length: 13; D gene: TRBD2; J gene: TRBJ2-7; V gene: TRBV10-1; CDR3 DNA: TGCGCCAGCAGCCCCGGACTAGTCTACGAGCAGTACTTC; CDR3 protein: CASSPGLVYEQYF
CDR3 length: 13; D gene: -; J gene: TRBJ1-4; V gene: TRBV7-9; CDR3 DNA: TGTGCCAGCAGCTTAAGGGGTGGGGAAAAACTGTTTTTT; CDR3 protein: CASSLRGGEKLFF
CDR3 length: 15; D gene: TRBD2; J gene: TRBJ2-7; V gene: TRBV2; CDR3 DNA: TGTGCCAGCATGGCAGGACTAGCGGGGTTATACGAGCAGTACTTC; CDR3 protein: CASMAGLAGLYEQYF
CDR3 length: 15; D gene: TRBD2; J gene: TRBJ2-2; V gene: TRBV11-2; CDR3 DNA: TGTGCCAGCAGCTTAGCGGGAGGGGACACCGGGGAGCTGTTTTTT; CDR3 protein: CASSLAGGDTGELFF
CDR3 length: 15; D gene: -; J gene: TRBJ2-6; V gene: TRBV18; CDR3 DNA: TGTGCCAGCTCACCGAGAGGTGCTGGGGCCAACGTCCTGACTTTC; CDR3 protein: CASSPRGAGANVLTF